This TCR beta chain was observed in a study of blood T cells in healthy people across ages. Points from the study as a whole: Diversity estimates drawn from one million T cells were deemed underestimates. It was the long-lived donors that had more naive CD4+ cells and higher diversity than aged donors.

Points on this clonotype: Its antigen is not known.

A J-beta primer mix and a sample-barcoded 5' primer were used in a second PCR of roughly 6 to 11 cycles. Each cDNA molecule was tagged by a template-switch adaptor with 12 random nucleotides. From the 5' RACE reads, TCRdb called clonotypes with MiXCR, one entry per CDR3 protein. The table includes around 1,500,000 distinct CDR3 sequences, roughly 30% detected once. Germline V gives CDR1 MNHEY, CDR2 SMNVEV (reference sequence). This CDR3 spans 16 amino acids. V lost 7 bases and J 0 bases, leaving 17 bases between the germline ends. Peripheral blood was drawn, about 9.1 milliliters per donor. The clonotype comes from a woman between 25 and 40 years old in good health. The source material was blood. V and J are TRBV27 and TRBJ2-3, with unresolved D. CDR3 amino acids: CASKLAAAPSTDTQYF. The CDR3 DNA reads TGTGCCAGCAAGTTGGCGGCGGCTCCTAGCACAGATACGCAGTATTTT.